A selection of T cell receptor beta chains follows, all from one sample in a study of CD8 T cells in Susac syndrome. TCRdb itself ran the immunoSEQ multiplex PCR reads through MiXCR, one entry per CDR3 protein. The sample includes about 140,000 distinct CDR3 sequences, 95% of them seen just once. Source material: CD4+ T cells from PBMCs. These receptors were collected from a human donor with Susac syndrome. Each CDR3 is given with its conserved first and last residue. The order of the fields is J gene, clone size, D gene, V gene, CDR3 protein, CDR3 DNA. D genes are given only for firm matches. Rows may omit the clone size; those that give it use once, few, many or a size class.

j_gene: TRBJ2-1
abundance: NA
d_gene: NA
v_gene: TRBV29-1
CDR3aa: CSVDMAGNDEQFF
CDR3nt: TGCAGCGTTGATATGGCTGGGAATGATGAGCAGTTCTTC

j_gene: TRBJ1-4
abundance: NA
d_gene: TRBD1
v_gene: TRBV20-1
CDR3aa: CSASKDRGEKLFF
CDR3nt: TGCAGTGCCAGCAAGGACAGGGGGGAAAAACTGTTTTTT

j_gene: TRBJ1-1
abundance: once
d_gene: NA
v_gene: TRBV20-1
CDR3aa: CSAPRGTNTEAFF
CDR3nt: TGCAGTGCACCGAGGGGGACGAACACTGAAGCTTTCTTT

j_gene: TRBJ1-2
abundance: NA
d_gene: NA
v_gene: TRBV28
CDR3aa: CASSLWNYGYTF
CDR3nt: TGTGCCAGCAGTTTGTGGAACTATGGCTACACCTTC

j_gene: TRBJ2-1
abundance: NA
d_gene: TRBD2
v_gene: TRBV28
CDR3aa: CASSLLAGGSYNEQFF
CDR3nt: TGTGCCAGCAGTTTACTGGCGGGGGGATCCTACAATGAGCAGTTCTTC

j_gene: TRBJ2-3
abundance: NA
d_gene: NA
v_gene: TRBV14
CDR3aa: CASSQDFRESDTQYF
CDR3nt: TGTGCCAGCAGCCAAGATTTCAGGGAGTCAGATACGCAGTATTTT

j_gene: TRBJ2-5
abundance: NA
d_gene: NA
v_gene: TRBV7-2
CDR3aa: CASSFGQETQYF
CDR3nt: TGTGCCAGCAGCTTCGGACAAGAGACCCAGTACTTC

j_gene: TRBJ2-5
abundance: NA
d_gene: TRBD1
v_gene: TRBV5-1
CDR3aa: CASKRQGVETQYF
CDR3nt: TGCGCCAGCAAGAGACAGGGGGTAGAGACCCAGTACTTC

j_gene: TRBJ1-5
abundance: NA
d_gene: NA
v_gene: TRBV12-3/TRBV12-4
CDR3aa: CASSSRAGGNQPQHF
CDR3nt: TGTGCCAGCAGTAGTAGGGCGGGGGGCAATCAGCCCCAGCATTTT

j_gene: TRBJ1-5
abundance: NA
d_gene: NA
v_gene: TRBV20-1
CDR3aa: CSASSRFNQPQHF
CDR3nt: TGCAGTGCTAGCAGCAGGTTCAATCAGCCCCAGCATTTT

j_gene: TRBJ2-3
abundance: NA
d_gene: NA
v_gene: TRBV5-1
CDR3aa: CASSLSGTDTQYF
CDR3nt: TGCGCCAGCAGCTTGTCCGGCACAGATACGCAGTATTTT

j_gene: TRBJ2-7
abundance: NA
d_gene: NA
v_gene: TRBV29-1
CDR3aa: CSVVNRGTYEQYF
CDR3nt: TGCAGCGTTGTCAACCGGGGAACCTACGAGCAGTACTTC

j_gene: TRBJ1-2
abundance: NA
d_gene: NA
v_gene: TRBV4-3
CDR3aa: CASSLDPGLGYTF
CDR3nt: TGCGCCAGCAGCCTAGACCCAGGGTTGGGCTACACCTTC

j_gene: TRBJ1-2
abundance: once
d_gene: NA
v_gene: TRBV25-1
CDR3aa: CASSENGLYGYTF
CDR3nt: TGTGCCAGCAGTGAAAACGGACTCTATGGCTACACCTTC

j_gene: TRBJ1-1
abundance: NA
d_gene: NA
v_gene: TRBV25-1
CDR3aa: CASSRLGGNTEAFF
CDR3nt: TGTGCCAGCAGCCGATTAGGGGGGAACACTGAAGCTTTCTTT

j_gene: TRBJ2-7
abundance: NA
d_gene: NA
v_gene: TRBV19
CDR3aa: CASSIVGEISYEQYF
CDR3nt: TGTGCCAGTAGTATAGTGGGGGAAATCTCCTACGAGCAGTACTTC

j_gene: TRBJ2-1
abundance: NA
d_gene: NA
v_gene: TRBV28
CDR3aa: CASSNSGLPSYNEQFF
CDR3nt: TGTGCCAGCAGTAACTCAGGACTCCCGTCCTACAATGAGCAGTTCTTC

j_gene: TRBJ1-2
abundance: NA
d_gene: NA
v_gene: TRBV15
CDR3aa: CATSTLTGNGYTF
CDR3nt: TGTGCCACCAGCACACTCACAGGGAATGGCTACACCTTC

j_gene: TRBJ1-5
abundance: NA
d_gene: NA
v_gene: TRBV30
CDR3aa: CAWSRTSGNQPQHF
CDR3nt: TGTGCCTGGAGTCGGACGAGCGGCAATCAGCCCCAGCATTTT

j_gene: TRBJ1-5
abundance: NA
d_gene: TRBD1
v_gene: TRBV20-1
CDR3aa: CSAGRDSLHQPQHF
CDR3nt: TGCAGTGCTGGACGGGACAGCCTTCATCAGCCCCAGCATTTT

j_gene: TRBJ1-6
abundance: NA
d_gene: NA
v_gene: TRBV20-1
CDR3aa: CSASVTLNSPLHF
CDR3nt: TGCAGTGCTAGTGTGACACTAAATTCACCCCTCCACTTT

j_gene: TRBJ1-1
abundance: NA
d_gene: NA
v_gene: TRBV29-1
CDR3aa: CSVQTLNTEAFF
CDR3nt: TGCAGCGTCCAAACTTTGAACACTGAAGCTTTCTTT

j_gene: TRBJ2-7
abundance: NA
d_gene: NA
v_gene: TRBV24-1
CDR3aa: CATSDLDSVRMSYEQYF
CDR3nt: TGTGCCACCAGTGATCTAGACTCTGTGCGTATGTCCTACGAGCAGTACTTC

j_gene: TRBJ1-2
abundance: NA
d_gene: TRBD1
v_gene: TRBV12-3/TRBV12-4
CDR3aa: CASSWTGNGYTF
CDR3nt: TGTGCCAGCAGTTGGACAGGGAATGGCTACACCTTC

j_gene: TRBJ2-7
abundance: once
d_gene: TRBD2
v_gene: TRBV30
CDR3aa: CAWRGDWSYEQYF
CDR3nt: TGTGCCTGGCGGGGGGACTGGAGCTACGAGCAGTACTTC

j_gene: TRBJ1-1
abundance: NA
d_gene: NA
v_gene: TRBV19
CDR3aa: CASIRGGATNTEAFF
CDR3nt: TGTGCCAGTATCCGAGGGGGAGCGACGAACACTGAAGCTTTCTTT

j_gene: TRBJ1-2
abundance: once
d_gene: NA
v_gene: TRBV18
CDR3aa: CASSPGTQADYTF
CDR3nt: TGTGCCAGCTCACCGGGGACTCAGGCGGACTACACCTTC

j_gene: TRBJ2-3
abundance: once
d_gene: NA
v_gene: TRBV12-3/TRBV12-4
CDR3aa: CASSLRLQSATQYF
CDR3nt: TGTGCCAGCAGTTTAAGGTTGCAATCGGCTACGCAGTATTTT

j_gene: TRBJ2-3
abundance: NA
d_gene: NA
v_gene: TRBV30
CDR3aa: CAWTSWGFTDTQYF
CDR3nt: TGTGCCTGGACCTCCTGGGGATTCACAGATACGCAGTATTTT

j_gene: TRBJ1-1
abundance: NA
d_gene: NA
v_gene: TRBV7-8
CDR3aa: CASNNVRVNTEAFF
CDR3nt: TGTGCCAGCAACAATGTTCGGGTGAACACTGAAGCTTTCTTT

j_gene: TRBJ1-3
abundance: once
d_gene: NA
v_gene: TRBV7-3
CDR3aa: CASSLKGEPGNTIYF
CDR3nt: TGTGCCAGCAGCTTAAAAGGGGAACCTGGAAACACCATATATTTT

j_gene: TRBJ1-2
abundance: once
d_gene: TRBD1
v_gene: TRBV30
CDR3aa: CAWRPSGTANYGYTF
CDR3nt: TGTGCCTGGAGACCTTCCGGGACAGCAAACTATGGCTACACCTTC

j_gene: TRBJ1-5
abundance: NA
d_gene: TRBD1
v_gene: TRBV9
CDR3aa: CASSVGDRDNQPQHF
CDR3nt: TGTGCCAGCAGCGTAGGGGACAGGGACAATCAGCCCCAGCATTTT

j_gene: TRBJ2-7
abundance: NA
d_gene: TRBD2
v_gene: TRBV29-1
CDR3aa: CSVAGLASEQYF
CDR3nt: TGCAGCGTCGCCGGACTAGCTTCCGAGCAGTACTTC

j_gene: TRBJ1-1
abundance: NA
d_gene: NA
v_gene: TRBV28
CDR3aa: CASTRLEGRNTEAFF
CDR3nt: TGTGCCAGCACCAGATTGGAGGGGAGGAACACTGAAGCTTTCTTT

j_gene: TRBJ2-7
abundance: NA
d_gene: NA
v_gene: TRBV20-1
CDR3aa: CSASLGLGGREQYF
CDR3nt: TGCAGTGCTAGCCTTGGGCTAGGAGGACGCGAGCAGTACTTC

j_gene: TRBJ2-5
abundance: NA
d_gene: TRBD1
v_gene: TRBV6-6
CDR3aa: CASSYMDRGSRYF
CDR3nt: TGTGCCAGCAGTTACATGGACAGGGGAAGTCGGTACTTC

j_gene: TRBJ1-2
abundance: NA
d_gene: NA
v_gene: TRBV7-6
CDR3aa: CASSLGRTDGYTF
CDR3nt: TGTGCCAGCAGCTTAGGACGGACCGATGGCTACACCTTC

j_gene: TRBJ2-3
abundance: NA
d_gene: NA
v_gene: TRBV5-4
CDR3aa: CASSLELMGTATDTQYF
CDR3nt: TGTGCCAGCAGCTTGGAATTGATGGGGACTGCTACAGATACGCAGTATTTT

j_gene: TRBJ2-7
abundance: NA
d_gene: TRBD2
v_gene: TRBV20-1
CDR3aa: CAGGTYEQYF
CDR3nt: TGCGCGGGGGGCACCTACGAGCAGTACTTC

j_gene: TRBJ1-2
abundance: NA
d_gene: NA
v_gene: TRBV18
CDR3aa: CASSPQGRTSGGYTF
CDR3nt: TGTGCCAGCTCACCACAGGGCCGGACGTCTGGGGGCTACACCTTC

j_gene: TRBJ1-5
abundance: NA
d_gene: NA
v_gene: TRBV20-1
CDR3aa: CSASFGVGNQPQHF
CDR3nt: TGCAGTGCTAGTTTCGGGGTGGGCAATCAGCCCCAGCATTTT

j_gene: TRBJ1-5
abundance: NA
d_gene: TRBD1
v_gene: TRBV20-1
CDR3aa: CSASDRVDQPQHF
CDR3nt: TGCAGTGCTAGTGACAGGGTCGATCAGCCCCAGCATTTT

j_gene: TRBJ2-1
abundance: NA
d_gene: TRBD2
v_gene: TRBV3-1
CDR3aa: CASSQGGLAGYSTYNEQFF
CDR3nt: TGTGCCAGCAGCCAAGGAGGACTAGCGGGGTACTCCACCTACAATGAGCAGTTCTTC